These 30 T cell receptor beta chains were sequenced from one sample in a study of blood T cell repertoires in COVID-19. Produced via immunoSEQ multiplex PCR; TCRdb's table is partial and in-frame only. Of 200,000 to 250,000 clones detected, just under 90% appear once; the ten largest clones hold roughly 2.6%. The sequencing sample was made of peripheral blood. These receptors originate from a man aged 25-40 years with COVID-19, enrolled during active disease.

The chain employs TRBV5-1 and TRBJ2-1, with 7 nucleotides matching TRBD1. CDR1 and CDR2 from the germline V gene are SGHRS and YFSETQ. The CDR3 consists of 15 residues. J lost 9 bases, V lost 3 bases, and 12 bases had no gene match. DNA of the CDR3: TGCGCCAGCAGCTCCGGACAGGTCGAGGCGGGTGAGCAGTTCTTC. Encoded protein: CASSSGQVEAGEQFF.

The chain joins TRBV5-4 to TRBJ2-2; perhaps TRBD1 as D (5 bases). Trimming stripped 4 bases from V and 2 bases from J, with 15 bases between. Germline values: CDR1 SGHNT, CDR2 YYREEE (reference sequence). This CDR3 spans 16 amino acids. CDR3 coding DNA: TGTGCCAGCAGCCCCAACCTACAGGCTAACACCGGGGAGCTGTTTTTT. It is translated as CASSPNLQANTGELFF.

The chain employs TRBV12-3 or TRBV12-4 and TRBJ1-2; D unclear. The CDR3 covers 12 residues. V was cut by 3 bases and J by 4 bases, with 6 bases left in between. Here the CDR3 DNA reads TGTGCCAGCAGTTTTAACAGCTATGGCTACACCTTC. This gives the protein CASSFNSYGYTF.

This chain connects TRBV6-6 to TRBJ2-3; 13 bases agree with TRBD2. This CDR3 contains 16 residues. Trimming took 5 bases from V and 3 from J; bases not matched to a gene: 5. CDR1 and CDR2 from the germline V gene are MNHNY and SVGAGI (reference sequence). The CDR3: CASSTRTSGSTDTQYF. CDR3 bases: TGTGCCAGCAGTACAAGGACTAGCGGGAGTACAGATACGCAGTATTTT.

The chain is built from TRBV6-5 and TRBJ1-6; 7 nucleotides line up with TRBD1. Germline V gene sequence: CDR1 MNHEY, CDR2 SVGAGI. The CDR3 totals 13 residues. V lost 7 bases, J lost 9 bases, and 6 bases stayed unmatched. The CDR3 loop reads CASTYTGVSPLHF. The DNA of the CDR3 is TGTGCCAGCACCTATACAGGGGTTTCACCCCTCCACTTT.

The rearrangement links TRBV14 to TRBJ2-1; D uncertain. Trimming pared 3 bases from V and 4 bases from J, leaving 4 bases between. The length of the CDR3 is 12 residues. Germline-derived CDR1 and CDR2 are SGHDN and FVKESK. CDR3 coding DNA: TGTGCCAGCAGCCAGTATTACAATGAGCAGTTCTTC. This translates into CASSQYYNEQFF.

The chain is built from TRBV2 and TRBJ1-1; unclear D gene. This CDR3 comprises 13 residues. Looked up from germline, CDR1 is SNHLY and CDR2 is FYNNEI. The V and J ends lost 7 bases and 6 bases respectively, with 15 bases between them. The CDR3 coding sequence is TGTGCCAGCACCCTTGGAGGGCAGGCTGAAGCTTTCTTT. Its translation is CASTLGGQAEAFF.

This rearrangement joins TRBV7-3 to TRBJ2-5; 8 bases map to TRBD1. The length of the CDR3 is 14 residues. J lost 5 bases, V lost 1 base, and 3 bases had no gene match. Germline CDR1 SGHTA, CDR2 FQGTGA. The CDR3 sequence: CASSLNRGSETQYF. DNA of the CDR3: TGTGCCAGCAGCTTAAACAGGGGGAGCGAGACCCAGTACTTC.

The rearrangement uses TRBV7-2 and TRBJ2-7; 10 bases are a match to TRBD1. CDR3 length: 16 residues. Germline CDR1 reads SGHTA; CDR2 reads FQGNSA. Trimming at V came to 5 bases and at J to 5 bases, leaving 12 bases not matched to a gene. For the CDR3, the DNA is TGTGCCAGCAGCCATTATCGGACAGGGGGTATCGACGAGCAGTACTTC. This sequence encodes CASSHYRTGGIDEQYF. Full variable domain (missing parts from reference TRBV7-2 and TRBJ2-7): GAGVSQSPSNKVTEKGKDVELRCDPISGHTALYWYRQSLGQGLEFLIYFQGNSAPDKSGLPSDRFSAERTGGSVSTLTIQRTQQEDSAVYLCASSHYRTGGIDEQYFGPGTRLTVT.

The J gene is TRBJ2-7, the V gene TRBV2, with D possibly being TRBD1 (7 bases). The CDR3 runs to 14 residues. The germline gives CDR1 SNHLY, CDR2 FYNNEI. Trimming removed 5 bases from V and 6 bases from J, with 17 bases in between. Here the CDR3 reads CASSIRTGSGEQYF. The DNA of the CDR3 is TGTGCCAGCAGTATCCGGACAGGTAGCGGCGAGCAGTACTTC.

V and J are TRBV13 and TRBJ2-7, with D possibly being TRBD2 (5 bases). The CDR3 has 12 residues. With 5 bases removed from V and 6 bases from J, the gap between germline ends came to 11 bases. From germline, CDR1 is PRHDT and CDR2 FYEKMQ (reference sequence). The CDR3 is CASSAGGSEQYF. Written as DNA, the CDR3 is TGTGCCAGCAGCGCCGGCGGGTCCGAGCAGTACTTC.

This chain uses TRBV24-1 with TRBJ2-7; 9 nucleotides align to TRBD1. This CDR3 has 15 amino acids. Germline V gene sequence: CDR1 KGHDR, CDR2 SFDVKD. Germline trimming cut 5 bases from V and 2 bases from J; bases unmatched to any gene: 6. The CDR3 DNA follows: TGTGCCACCAGTGCCCTAGACAGGGGGGCCTACGAGCAGTACTTC. Amino acid sequence: CATSALDRGAYEQYF.

This chain joins TRBV7-9 and TRBJ1-5, with 7 bases aligning to TRBD1. This CDR3 spans 16 amino acids. With 2 bases clipped from V and 2 bases from J, the junction kept 6 bases outside the gene matches. Germline CDR1 and CDR2: SEHNR and FQNEAQ (reference sequence). The DNA of the CDR3 is TGTGCCAGCAGCTTAACACAGGGGTATGGCAATCAGCCCCAGCATTTT. Its translation is CASSLTQGYGNQPQHF.

This chain uses TRBV20-1 with TRBJ1-1, with D unresolved. The ends were cut back, 7 bases at V and 10 bases at J, with 16 bases in the middle. From germline, CDR1 is DFQATT and CDR2 SNEGSKA (reference sequence). This CDR3 has 11 residues. In DNA, the CDR3 is TGCAGTGGGGTGGGTCAAAGAGGAGCTTTCTTT. Protein sequence: CSGVGQRGAFF.

This CDR3 is CASSALGLAGVPRQETQYF. CDR3 nucleotide sequence: TGTGCCAGCAGTGCCCTGGGACTAGCGGGAGTCCCACGGCAAGAGACCCAGTACTTC. The rearrangement links TRBV2 to TRBJ2-5; TRBD2 matches 14 bases. V was clipped by 4 bases and J by 2 bases; unmatched bases: 12. The length of the CDR3 is 19 residues. CDR1 is SNHLY, CDR2 FYNNEI, per germline. The variable domain in full, with the rest retrieved from reference TRBV2 and TRBJ2-5, is EPEVTQTPSHQVTQMGQEVILRCVPISNHLYFYWYRQILGQKVEFLVSFYNNEISEKSEIFDDQFSVERPDGSNFTLKIRSTKLEDSAMYFCASSALGLAGVPRQETQYFGPGTRLLVL.

The rearrangement uses TRBV11-3 and TRBJ2-3, with D tentatively TRBD2 (5 bases). The germline V gene has CDR1 SGHNT and CDR2 YENEEA. The CDR3 covers 15 residues. Trimming removed 5 bases at V and 0 bases at J, with 12 bases between. The CDR3 spells CASSPRTGSTDTQYF. The CDR3, as DNA: TGTGCCAGCAGCCCCCGGACGGGAAGCACAGATACGCAGTATTTT.

The chain is built from TRBV3-1 (or the pseudogene TRBV3-2) and TRBJ1-1, with TRBD1 matching over 7 bases. The ends lost 5 bases at V and 4 bases at J; junction bases unmatched: 7. CDR3 size: 14 residues. Germline V gene sequence: CDR1 LGHDT, CDR2 YNNKEL (reference sequence). CDR3 in DNA: TGTGCCAGCAGCGCTCAGGGGGTAAGCACTGAAGCTTTCTTT. It translates to CASSAQGVSTEAFF.

The chain uses TRBV2 and TRBJ2-1; 11 nucleotides agree with TRBD2. From germline, CDR1 is SNHLY and CDR2 FYNNEI. This CDR3 contains 19 residues. V trimming: 5 bases; J trimming: 4 bases; junction bases outside the gene matches: 16. In nucleotides, the CDR3 is TGTGCCAGCAGTTTTTTAGGAACTAGCGGGGGACGACGTTACAATGAGCAGTTCTTC. Amino acids: CASSFLGTSGGRRYNEQFF.

Only a few counts were recorded for this clone. The gene calls are TRBV7-2 and TRBJ2-1, with unresolved D. This CDR3 comprises 14 residues. Trimming took off 3 bases at V and 7 bases at J, with 13 bases between the two ends. Germline V gives CDR1 SGHTA, CDR2 FQGNSA. The CDR3, as DNA: TGTGCCAGCAGCTTGGGCTACGATCCAAATGAGCAGTTCTTC. Its translation: CASSLGYDPNEQFF.

A few counts support this clone. The chain joins TRBV7-9 to TRBJ2-7; maybe TRBD1 (5 bases). Germline V CDR1 and CDR2: SEHNR, FQNEAQ (reference sequence). Trimming removed 6 bases at V and 2 bases at J, with 11 bases between. This CDR3 is built from 13 residues. This CDR3 is CASRDTLTYEQYF. CDR3 nucleotide sequence: TGTGCCAGCAGGGACACTCTTACCTACGAGCAGTACTTC.

This chain uses TRBV6-2 or TRBV6-3 with TRBJ2-7; 16 bases are a match to TRBD2. With 2 bases clipped from V and 3 bases from J, the junction kept 4 bases outside the gene matches. The CDR3 has 17 amino acids. Germline V gene sequence: CDR1 MNHEY, CDR2 SVGEGT. The CDR3: CASSYPGLAGGLYEQYF. In nucleotides, the CDR3 is TGTGCCAGCAGTTACCCGGGACTAGCGGGAGGGCTCTACGAGCAGTACTTC.

The chain is built from TRBV5-6 and TRBJ1-1; TRBD1 aligns across 8 bases. Per the germline V gene, CDR1 is SGHDT and CDR2 is YYEEEE. The CDR3 consists of 15 residues. Trimming at V came to 4 bases and at J to 5 bases, leaving 10 bases not matched to a gene. DNA of the CDR3: TGTGCCAGCAGCATCTCAGGGGGCGCTGGGACTGAAGCTTTCTTT. The encoded protein is CASSISGGAGTEAFF.

The chain is built from TRBV6-5 and TRBJ1-5, with D unresolved. Germline values: CDR1 MNHEY, CDR2 SVGAGI. V lost 5 bases, J lost 0 bases, and 11 bases lay in between. This CDR3 has 15 residues. DNA for the CDR3: TGTGCCAGCAGTCCAAACACGTATAGCAATCAGCCCCAGCATTTT. Its protein product is CASSPNTYSNQPQHF.

This chain links TRBV11-3 with TRBJ2-2, with TRBD1 as a possible D gene (6 bases). The germline V and J ends were trimmed by 5 bases and 4 bases, with 14 bases remaining between them. Germline CDR1 is SGHNT and CDR2 is YENEEA. The CDR3 extends over 15 amino acids. CDR3 DNA sequence: TGTGCCAGCAGCCGCCGGCAGGGGAGCACCGGGGAGCTGTTTTTT. Protein: CASSRRQGSTGELFF.

This clone was seen a few times. The CDR3 region has the DNA TGTGCCAGCAGAACCGGGACATCCTATGGCTACACCTTC. Translation: CASRTGTSYGYTF. The genes are TRBV12-3 or TRBV12-4 and TRBJ1-2; possibly TRBD1 for D (6 bases). Trimming took 6 bases from V and 4 from J, leaving 12 bases between them. The CDR3 totals 13 residues.

This rearrangement joins TRBV29-1 to TRBJ2-2, with 11 bases matching TRBD1. The ends lost 8 bases at V and 4 bases at J; junction bases unmatched: 12. The germline V gene encodes CDR1 SQVTM and CDR2 ANQGSEA. The CDR3 is 16 residues long. Here the CDR3 DNA reads TGCAGCATCCCTGGAACCGGGACAGGGGGCACCGGGGAGCTGTTTTTT. Translation: CSIPGTGTGGTGELFF.

The chain uses TRBV5-4 and TRBJ2-7, with 7 bases aligning to TRBD1. Trimming removed 4 bases from V and 0 bases from J; junction bases left unmatched: 7. The CDR3 length is 15 residues. CDR1 SGHNT and CDR2 YYREEE come from the germline V gene (reference sequence). DNA of the CDR3: TGTGCCAGCAGCGGACGGACAGGATTCTCCTACGAGCAGTACTTC. The encoded protein is CASSGRTGFSYEQYF.

This clone has only one observation. V is TRBV18 and J is TRBJ1-5, with D hard to call. The CDR3 sequence is 14 residues long. Germline V gives CDR1 KGHSH, CDR2 LQKENI. Trimming took 2 bases from V and 2 from J, leaving 7 bases between them. The CDR3 bases are TGTGCCAGCTCACCAAGAAGCGGCAATCAGCCCCAGCATTTT. Residues: CASSPRSGNQPQHF.

The chain is built from TRBV24-1 and TRBJ2-1; 8 nucleotides agree with TRBD2. The ends lost 5 bases at V and 4 bases at J; junction bases unmatched: 15. The CDR3 spans 18 residues. Germline V gene sequence: CDR1 KGHDR, CDR2 SFDVKD. The CDR3: CATSAPSGERETYNEQFF. CDR3 sequence (DNA): TGTGCCACCAGTGCCCCTTCGGGTGAGCGGGAGACTTACAATGAGCAGTTCTTC.

The V call is TRBV5-1, the J call TRBJ1-1; the match to TRBD1 covers 7 bases. V lost 4 bases and J lost 0; bases outside the gene matches: 6. CDR1 SGHRS and CDR2 YFSETQ come from the germline V gene. The CDR3 runs to 15 residues. CDR3 in amino acids: CASSPGQALNTEAFF. For the CDR3, the DNA is TGCGCCAGCAGCCCCGGACAGGCCTTGAACACTGAAGCTTTCTTT.